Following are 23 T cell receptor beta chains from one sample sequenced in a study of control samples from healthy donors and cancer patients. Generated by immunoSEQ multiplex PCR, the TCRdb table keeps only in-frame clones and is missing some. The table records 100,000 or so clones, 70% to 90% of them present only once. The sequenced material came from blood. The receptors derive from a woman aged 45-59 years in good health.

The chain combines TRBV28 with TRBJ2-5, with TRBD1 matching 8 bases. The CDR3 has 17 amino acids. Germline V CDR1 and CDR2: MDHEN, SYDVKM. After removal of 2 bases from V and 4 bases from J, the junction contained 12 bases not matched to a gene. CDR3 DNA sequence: TGTGCCAGCAGTTTAATCGAAACAGGGGGAAATGGAGAGACCCAGTACTTC. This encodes CASSLIETGGNGETQYF.

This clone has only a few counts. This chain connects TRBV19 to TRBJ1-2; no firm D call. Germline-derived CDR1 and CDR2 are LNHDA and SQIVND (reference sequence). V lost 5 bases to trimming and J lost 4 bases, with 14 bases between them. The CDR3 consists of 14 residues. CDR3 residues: CASSRGKVGYGYTF. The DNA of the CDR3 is TGTGCCAGTAGTCGTGGGAAGGTCGGCTATGGCTACACCTTC. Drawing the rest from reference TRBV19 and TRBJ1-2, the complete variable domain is DGGITQSPKYLFRKEGQNVTLSCEQNLNHDAMYWYRQDPGQGLRLIYYSQIVNDFQKGDIAEGYSVSREKKESFPLTVTSAQKNPTAFYLCASSRGKVGYGYTFGSGTRLTVV.

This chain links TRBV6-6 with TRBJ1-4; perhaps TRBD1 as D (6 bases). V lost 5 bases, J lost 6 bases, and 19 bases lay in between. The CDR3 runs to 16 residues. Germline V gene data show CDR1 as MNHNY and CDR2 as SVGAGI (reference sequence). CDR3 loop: CASSRTLPAGDEKLFF. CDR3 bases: TGTGCCAGCAGTCGAACCCTGCCCGCAGGGGATGAAAAACTGTTTTTT.

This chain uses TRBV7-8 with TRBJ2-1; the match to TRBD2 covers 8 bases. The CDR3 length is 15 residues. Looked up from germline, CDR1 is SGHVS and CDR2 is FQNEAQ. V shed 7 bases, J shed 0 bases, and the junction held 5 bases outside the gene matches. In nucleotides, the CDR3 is TGTGCCAGCACAAAGCGGGGGCCCTCCTACAATGAGCAGTTCTTC. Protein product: CASTKRGPSYNEQFF.

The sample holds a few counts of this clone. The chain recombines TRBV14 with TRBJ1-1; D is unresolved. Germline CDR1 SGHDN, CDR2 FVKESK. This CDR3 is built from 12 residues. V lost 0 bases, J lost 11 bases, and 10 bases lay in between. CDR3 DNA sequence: TGTGCCAGCAGCCAAGAGCCGTCACGGGCTTTCTTT. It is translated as CASSQEPSRAFF.

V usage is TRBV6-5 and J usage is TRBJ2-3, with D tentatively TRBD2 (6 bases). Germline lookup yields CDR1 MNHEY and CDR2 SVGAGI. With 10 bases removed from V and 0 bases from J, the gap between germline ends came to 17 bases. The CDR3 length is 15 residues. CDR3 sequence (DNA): TGTGCCACCACCCCCCCGGGACTTAGCACAGATACGCAGTATTTT. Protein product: CATTPPGLSTDTQYF.

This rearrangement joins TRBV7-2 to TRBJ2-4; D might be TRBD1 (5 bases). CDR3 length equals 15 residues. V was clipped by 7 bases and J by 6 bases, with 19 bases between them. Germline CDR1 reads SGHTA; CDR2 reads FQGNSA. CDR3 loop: CASTPLSGFGNIQYF. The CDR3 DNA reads TGTGCCAGCACCCCCCTCTCAGGGTTTGGAAACATTCAGTACTTC.

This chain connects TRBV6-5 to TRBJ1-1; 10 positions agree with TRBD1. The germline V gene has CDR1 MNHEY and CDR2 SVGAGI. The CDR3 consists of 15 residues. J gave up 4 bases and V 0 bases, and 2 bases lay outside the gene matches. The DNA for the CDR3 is TGTGCCAGCAGTTACTCCAGGACAGGGGGCACTGAAGCTTTCTTT. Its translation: CASSYSRTGGTEAFF.

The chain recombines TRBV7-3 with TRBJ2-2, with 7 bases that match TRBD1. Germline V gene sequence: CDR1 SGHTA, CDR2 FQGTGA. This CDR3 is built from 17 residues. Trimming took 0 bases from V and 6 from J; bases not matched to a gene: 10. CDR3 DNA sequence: TGTGCCAGCAGCTTAACCTCGACAGGGTATTTATCCGGGGAGCTGTTTTTT. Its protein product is CASSLTSTGYLSGELFF.

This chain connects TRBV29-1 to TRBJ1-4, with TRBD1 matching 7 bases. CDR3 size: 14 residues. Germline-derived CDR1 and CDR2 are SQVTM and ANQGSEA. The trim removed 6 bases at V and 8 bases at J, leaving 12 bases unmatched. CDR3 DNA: TGCAGCGTGACGGAAAGGGGGCTGAACGAAAAACTGTTTTTT. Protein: CSVTERGLNEKLFF.

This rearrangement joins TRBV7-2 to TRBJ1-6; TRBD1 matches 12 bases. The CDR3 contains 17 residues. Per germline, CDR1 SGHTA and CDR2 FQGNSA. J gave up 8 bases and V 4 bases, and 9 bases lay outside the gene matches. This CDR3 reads CASSSPGTGGGDSPLHF. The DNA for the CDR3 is TGTGCCAGCAGCTCCCCCGGGACAGGGGGCGGTGATTCACCCCTCCACTTT.

CDR3 DNA sequence: TGCGCCAGCAGCCAAGATAGACGCGGGAGAACCCCCGGGGAGCTGTTTTTT. Protein product: CASSQDRRGRTPGELFF. J is TRBJ2-2 and V is TRBV4-1, with 7 bases matching TRBD2. Germline CDR1 and CDR2: MGHRA and YSYEKL. J gave up 6 bases and V 0 bases, and 10 bases lay outside the gene matches. CDR3 length equals 17 residues.

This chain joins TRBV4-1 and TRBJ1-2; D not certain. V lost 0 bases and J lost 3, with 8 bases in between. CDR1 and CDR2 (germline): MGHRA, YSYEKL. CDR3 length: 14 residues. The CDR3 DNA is TGCGCCAGCAGCCAAGATTCCGGATACTATGGCTACACCTTC. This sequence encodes CASSQDSGYYGYTF.

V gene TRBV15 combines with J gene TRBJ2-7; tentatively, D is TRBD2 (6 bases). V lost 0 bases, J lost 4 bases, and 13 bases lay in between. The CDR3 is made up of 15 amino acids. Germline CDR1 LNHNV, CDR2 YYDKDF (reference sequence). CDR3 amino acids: CATSRDRGGGYEQYF. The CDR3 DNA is TGTGCCACCAGCAGAGACCGGGGTGGAGGGTACGAGCAGTACTTC.

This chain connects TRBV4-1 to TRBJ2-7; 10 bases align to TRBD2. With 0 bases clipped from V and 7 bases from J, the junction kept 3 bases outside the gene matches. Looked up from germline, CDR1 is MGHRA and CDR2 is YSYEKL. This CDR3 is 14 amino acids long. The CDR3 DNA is TGCGCCAGCAGCCAAGAAGCGGGGGGGAGTGAGCAGTACTTC. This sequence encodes CASSQEAGGSEQYF.

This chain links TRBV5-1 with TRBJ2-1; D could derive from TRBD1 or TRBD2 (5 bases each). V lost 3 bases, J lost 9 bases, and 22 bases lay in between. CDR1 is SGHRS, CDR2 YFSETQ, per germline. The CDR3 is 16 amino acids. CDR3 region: CASSSHTGTSHAEQFF. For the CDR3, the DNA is TGCGCCAGCAGCTCGCATACGGGGACCTCCCACGCTGAGCAGTTCTTC.

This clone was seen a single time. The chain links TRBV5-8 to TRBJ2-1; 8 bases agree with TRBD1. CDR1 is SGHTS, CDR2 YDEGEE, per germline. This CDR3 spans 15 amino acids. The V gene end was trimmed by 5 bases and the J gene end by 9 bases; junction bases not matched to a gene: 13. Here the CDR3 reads CASRPLNQGAVEQFF. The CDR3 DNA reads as TGTGCCAGCAGACCCTTGAATCAGGGGGCAGTTGAGCAGTTCTTC.

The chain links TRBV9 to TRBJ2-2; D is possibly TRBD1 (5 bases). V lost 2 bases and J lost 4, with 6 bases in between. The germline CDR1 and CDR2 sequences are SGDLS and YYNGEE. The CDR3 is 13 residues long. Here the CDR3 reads CASSVGATGELFF. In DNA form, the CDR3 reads TGTGCCAGCAGCGTTGGGGCCACCGGGGAGCTGTTTTTT. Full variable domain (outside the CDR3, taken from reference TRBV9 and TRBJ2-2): DSGVTQTPKHLITATGQRVTLRCSPRSGDLSVYWYQQSLDQGLQFLIQYYNGEERAKGNILERFSAQQFPDLHSELNLSSLELGDSALYFCASSVGATGELFFGEGSRLTVL.

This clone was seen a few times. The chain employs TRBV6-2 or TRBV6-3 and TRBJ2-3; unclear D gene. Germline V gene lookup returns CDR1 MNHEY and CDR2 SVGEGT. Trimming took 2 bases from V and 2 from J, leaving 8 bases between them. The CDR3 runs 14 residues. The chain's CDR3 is CASSYGPFTDTQYF. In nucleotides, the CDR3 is TGTGCCAGCAGTTACGGCCCATTCACAGATACGCAGTATTTT.

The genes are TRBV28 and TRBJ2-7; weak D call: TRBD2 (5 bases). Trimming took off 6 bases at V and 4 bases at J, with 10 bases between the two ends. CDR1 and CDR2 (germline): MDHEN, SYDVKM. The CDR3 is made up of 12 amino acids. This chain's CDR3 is CASSTRRYEQYF. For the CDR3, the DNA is TGTGCCAGCAGCACCCGGAGGTACGAGCAGTACTTC. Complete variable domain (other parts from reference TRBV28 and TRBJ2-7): DVKVTQSSRYLVKRTGEKVFLECVQDMDHENMFWYRQDPGLGLRLIYFSYDVKMKEKGDIPEGYSVSREKKERFSLILESASTNQTSMYLCASSTRRYEQYFGPGTRLTVT.

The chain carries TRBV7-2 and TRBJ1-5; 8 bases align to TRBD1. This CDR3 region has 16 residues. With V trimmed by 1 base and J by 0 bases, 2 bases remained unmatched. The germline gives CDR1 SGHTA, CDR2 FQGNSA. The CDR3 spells CASSLVTGVSNQPQHF. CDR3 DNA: TGTGCCAGCAGCTTAGTGACAGGGGTTAGCAATCAGCCCCAGCATTTT.

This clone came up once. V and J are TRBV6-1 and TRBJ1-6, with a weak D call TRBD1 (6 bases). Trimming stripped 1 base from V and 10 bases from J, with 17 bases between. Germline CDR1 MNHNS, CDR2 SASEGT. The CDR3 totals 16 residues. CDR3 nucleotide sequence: TGTGCCAGCAGTGAAGAAGAACGGGGGGCTTGGTCACCCCTCCACTTT. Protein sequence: CASSEEERGAWSPLHF.

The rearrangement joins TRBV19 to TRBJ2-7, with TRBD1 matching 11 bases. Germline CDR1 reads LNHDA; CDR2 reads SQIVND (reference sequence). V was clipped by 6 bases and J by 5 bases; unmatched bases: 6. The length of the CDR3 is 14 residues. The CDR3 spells CASSGTGGWHEQYF. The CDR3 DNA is TGTGCCAGTAGCGGGACAGGGGGTTGGCACGAGCAGTACTTC. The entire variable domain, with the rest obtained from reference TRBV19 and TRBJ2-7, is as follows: DGGITQSPKYLFRKEGQNVTLSCEQNLNHDAMYWYRQDPGQGLRLIYYSQIVNDFQKGDIAEGYSVSREKKESFPLTVTSAQKNPTAFYLCASSGTGGWHEQYFGPGTRLTVT.